Shown below are 20 T cell receptor beta chains from a single sample sequenced in a study of cytomegalovirus exposure and HLA in healthy donors. It was with 60 Vbeta and 13 Jbeta primers that the PCR ran. Method: immunoSEQ multiplex PCR; TCRdb's copy keeps in-frame clones and lacks some. The sample lists about 140,000 clones, about three quarters seen once, with around 1.2% in the top ten. Sample: PBMCs. The receptor source for this set is a male donor in good health and CMV-seropositive.

J is TRBJ1-1 and V is TRBV6-5, with TRBD1 matching 12 bases. The CDR3 covers 15 residues. Germline V lookup: CDR1 MNHEY, CDR2 SVGAGI. V lost 6 bases and J lost 7; bases outside the gene matches: 9. CDR3 sequence: CASSPLGQGAIEAFF. CDR3 bases: TGTGCCAGCAGCCCTCTGGGACAGGGGGCGATTGAAGCTTTCTTT.

The genes are TRBV5-1 and TRBJ2-2; 10 positions agree with TRBD2. J lost 3 bases, V lost 4 bases, and 3 bases had no gene match. CDR1 is SGHRS and CDR2 is YFSETQ in the germline V gene. This CDR3 spans 15 amino acids. For the CDR3, the DNA is TGCGCCAGCAGCAAGCGGGGGGGCGACACCGGGGAGCTGTTTTTT. Translated, it gives CASSKRGGDTGELFF.

This chain connects TRBV19 to TRBJ2-2; TRBD1 might be the D (5 bases). Germline V gene lookup returns CDR1 LNHDA and CDR2 SQIVND (reference sequence). The CDR3 totals 15 residues. Deletions cut 2 bases from V and 8 bases from J, with 15 bases between. CDR3 sequence: CASSIWGLQVGELFF. The CDR3 DNA follows: TGTGCCAGTAGTATATGGGGCCTCCAAGTAGGGGAGCTGTTTTTT.

This chain connects TRBV5-1 to TRBJ2-7, with a possible D match to TRBD1 (6 bases). The CDR3 is 14 amino acids. V gave up 4 bases and J gave up 2 bases, with 13 bases separating them. Germline loops: CDR1 SGHRS, CDR2 YFSETQ. The CDR3 loop reads CASSPDRLPYEQYF. The CDR3 bases are TGCGCCAGCAGCCCCGACAGGTTGCCCTACGAGCAGTACTTC.

The rearrangement uses TRBV27 and TRBJ2-7, with D possibly being TRBD1 (5 bases). The germline V gene has CDR1 MNHEY and CDR2 SMNVEV (reference sequence). Trimming took off 0 bases at V and 2 bases at J, with 11 bases between the two ends. This CDR3 region has 15 residues. Here the CDR3 DNA reads TGTGCCAGCAGTTTATCGGGCAGGGCCGCCTACGAGCAGTACTTC. This gives the protein CASSLSGRAAYEQYF.

This rearrangement joins TRBV5-1 to TRBJ2-2; TRBD2 matches at 12 bases. The CDR3 extends over 18 amino acids. Per germline, CDR1 SGHRS and CDR2 YFSETQ. V shed 0 bases, J shed 7 bases, and the junction held 10 bases outside the gene matches. CDR3 loop: CASSLASLAGGPGGELFF. The CDR3 DNA follows: TGCGCCAGCAGCTTGGCATCCCTAGCGGGGGGGCCTGGCGGGGAGCTGTTTTTT.

The chain employs TRBV5-1 and TRBJ1-2; no definite D call. The CDR3 extends over 16 amino acids. Deletions cut 4 bases from V and 2 bases from J, with 18 bases between. Germline values: CDR1 SGHRS, CDR2 YFSETQ. The CDR3 nucleotides are TGCGCCAGCAGCCCGGTGGGCGGGTTCGCGAACTATGGCTACACCTTC. This codes for CASSPVGGFANYGYTF. Combining the CDR3 with reference TRBV5-1 and TRBJ1-2 gives the whole variable domain KAGVTQTPRYLIKTRGQQVTLSCSPISGHRSVSWYQQTPGQGLQFLFEYFSETQRNKGNFPGRFSGRQFSNSRSEMNVSTLELGDSALYLCASSPVGGFANYGYTFGSGTRLTVV.

CDR3 bases: TGTGCCAGTAGTACCGCGATCTACAATGAGCAGTTCTTC. Translating it yields CASSTAIYNEQFF. The J gene is TRBJ2-1, the V gene TRBV19, with D hard to call. Per the germline V gene, CDR1 is LNHDA and CDR2 is SQIVND (reference sequence). The CDR3 covers 13 residues. The ends were cut back, 4 bases at V and 3 bases at J, with 7 bases in the middle.

The J gene is TRBJ2-5, the V gene TRBV2; maybe TRBD2 (6 bases). The CDR3 covers 13 residues. The germline V gene has CDR1 SNHLY and CDR2 FYNNEI. Between the trimmed V and J ends, which lost 4 bases and 1 base, there was a span of 7 bases. CDR3 loop: CASSVRGQETQYF. DNA for the CDR3: TGTGCCAGCAGTGTGCGGGGCCAAGAGACCCAGTACTTC.

The rearrangement links TRBV5-1 to TRBJ1-1; D gene uncertain. Trimming removed 0 bases from V and 6 bases from J, with 6 bases in between. The CDR3 extends over 12 amino acids. Germline CDR1 and CDR2: SGHRS and YFSETQ. CDR3: CASSLEGAEAFF. The CDR3 DNA reads TGCGCCAGCAGCTTGGAGGGAGCTGAAGCTTTCTTT.

The chain couples TRBV15 to TRBJ1-1, with D maybe TRBD1 (6 bases). The CDR3 runs to 16 residues. Germline V gene lookup returns CDR1 LNHNV and CDR2 YYDKDF (reference sequence). Trimming cost V 1 base and J 0 bases, with 12 bases left between them. The CDR3 DNA sequence: TGTGCCACCAGCAGAGCTCGTAGGACAGTGAACACTGAAGCTTTCTTT. Its translation: CATSRARRTVNTEAFF.

The V gene is TRBV23-1, the J gene TRBJ2-5; tentative D call: TRBD1 (6 bases). The DNA end favors TRBJ2-7, so the J call may be wrong. TRBV23-1 is known as an ORF, though its function is uncertain. The CDR3 extends over 16 amino acids. This CDR3 reads CASSQSRGRSSYEQYF. In DNA, the CDR3 is TGCGCCAGCAGTCAATCCAGGGGCCGAAGCTCCTACGAGCAGTACTTC.

The rearrangement joins TRBV4-2 to TRBJ2-3, with D possibly being TRBD2 (6 bases). This CDR3 is built from 13 residues. Germline CDR1 is LGHNA and CDR2 is YNFKEQ. V dropped 5 bases and J dropped 2 bases, with 8 bases sitting between them. This chain's CDR3 is CASSSGDTDTQYF. The CDR3, as DNA: TGTGCCAGCAGCTCGGGAGACACAGATACGCAGTATTTT.

This chain connects TRBV2 to TRBJ2-2; 8 bases agree with TRBD1. Germline V gene data show CDR1 as SNHLY and CDR2 as FYNNEI. J lost 0 bases, V lost 9 bases, and 9 bases had no gene match. The CDR3 has 16 residues. CDR3 nucleotides: TGTGCCAGGGGACAGGAGAGCGGACCGAACACCGGGGAGCTGTTTTTT. Its translation is CARGQESGPNTGELFF.

This clone showed up just a few times. The chain is built from TRBV10-2 and TRBJ2-1, with D possibly TRBD2 on 5 matching bases. There are 14 residues in the CDR3. Trimming cost V 5 bases and J 0 bases, with 8 bases left between them. Germline V gives CDR1 WSHSY, CDR2 SAAADI. The DNA of the CDR3 is TGCGCCAGCAGTTCCCGGGACTCCTACAATGAGCAGTTCTTC. Residues: CASSSRDSYNEQFF.

This clone was seen just once. The chain joins TRBV13 to TRBJ2-7; TRBD1 aligns across 9 bases. The length of the CDR3 is 14 residues. V dropped 7 bases and J dropped 6; count of bases not matched to a gene: 10. CDR1 and CDR2 (germline): PRHDT, FYEKMQ (reference sequence). Written as DNA, the CDR3 is TGTGCCAGCATCCCAACCGGGACAGGGCGCGAGCAGTACTTC. Its translation is CASIPTGTGREQYF.

The chain is built from TRBV11-1 and TRBJ2-5; the match to TRBD1 covers 9 bases. CDR1 is SGHAT, CDR2 FQDESV, per germline (reference sequence). The junction had 6 bases not matched to a gene; V was cut back by 5 bases and J by 5 bases. The CDR3 spans 14 residues. The chain's CDR3 is CASSVQGAGETQYF. DNA of the CDR3: TGTGCCAGCAGCGTACAGGGGGCAGGGGAGACCCAGTACTTC. Full variable domain (outside the CDR3, taken from reference TRBV11-1 and TRBJ2-5): EAEVAQSPRYKITEKSQAVAFWCDPISGHATLYWYRQILGQGPELLVQFQDESVVDDSQLPKDRFSAERLKGVDSTLKIQPAELGDSAMYLCASSVQGAGETQYFGPGTRLLVL.

J is TRBJ1-2 and V is TRBV30, with 7 nucleotides matching TRBD1. CDR3 length: 13 amino acids. Germline V CDR1 and CDR2: GTSNPN, SVGIG (reference sequence). With V trimmed by 3 bases and J by 6 bases, 7 bases remained unmatched. CDR3 bases: TGTGCCTGGAGCCCTCAGACAGGGAATGGCTACACCTTC. Translating it yields CAWSPQTGNGYTF.

CDR3 bases: TGCAGCGTTGAAGTGCCAGGGAAGAACACTGAAGCTTTCTTT. Protein: CSVEVPGKNTEAFF. This sequence joins TRBV29-1 and TRBJ1-1; TRBD1 is a possible D gene (5 bases). The germline CDR1 and CDR2 sequences are SQVTM and ANQGSEA. The CDR3 sequence is 14 residues long. V gave up 1 base and J gave up 1 base, with 10 bases separating them.

The J gene is TRBJ2-5, the V gene TRBV5-1, with D possibly being TRBD2 (6 bases). The germline V gene encodes CDR1 SGHRS and CDR2 YFSETQ. The CDR3 runs 16 residues. Trimming removed 0 bases from V and 3 bases from J, with 15 bases in between. Here the CDR3 reads CASSLGLGTQEETQYF. Here the CDR3 DNA reads TGCGCCAGCAGCTTGGGATTGGGGACTCAAGAAGAGACCCAGTACTTC.